The rows below give T cell receptor beta chains drawn from one sample of a study of STAT5B mutations in CD4+ large granular lymphocyte leukemia. The table came from immunoSEQ multiplex PCR; TCRdb's copy has only in-frame clones and leaves some out. The data hold about 30,000 clones, with roughly 87% observed a single time. Source material: CD4+ T cells from blood buffy coats. These receptors were obtained from a human donor in good health. The CDR3 runs from the conserved cysteine through the conserved F or W. D genes are given only for firm matches. Size values are once, few and many counts, or a class for expanded clones, and some rows have none.

clone_size d_call j_call v_call cdr3_length cdr3_nt cdr3_aa
. . TRBJ1-1 TRBV28 13 TGTGCCAGCACTAACTCGGGGAACACTGAAGCTTTCTTT CASTNSGNTEAFF
. . TRBJ2-6 TRBV4-3 15 TGCGCCAGCAGCCAAGGAAGTGCTGGGGCCAACGTCCTGACTTTC CASSQGSAGANVLTF
. . TRBJ2-7 TRBV2 12 TGTGCCAGCAGTGTAGACTCCTACGAGCAGTACTTC CASSVDSYEQYF
. TRBD1 TRBJ1-3 TRBV7-9 18 TGTGCCAGCAGCTTTCCCTTTGGGACAGGCGGCTCTGGAAACACCATATATTTT CASSFPFGTGGSGNTIYF
. TRBD1 TRBJ2-1 TRBV7-2 16 TGTGCCAGCAGCTTATCAGGGACAGGGATAGGCAATGAGCAGTTCTTC CASSLSGTGIGNEQFF
. TRBD2 TRBJ2-4 TRBV28 12 TGTGCCAGCAGTTCCGGGACTAAGAATCAGTACTTC CASSSGTKNQYF
. . TRBJ1-3 TRBV4-2 15 TGTGCCAGCAGCCAAGGAAGGGGGGATGGAAACACCATATATTTT CASSQGRGDGNTIYF
. . TRBJ1-1 TRBV9 13 TGTGCCAGCAGCTCGCAGGGGAACACTGAAGCTTTCTTT CASSSQGNTEAFF
once . TRBJ2-4 TRBV28 15 TGTGCCAGCGGTACGACAGTTCTAGCCAAAAACATTCAGTACTTC CASGTTVLAKNIQYF
. . TRBJ2-7 TRBV6-5 16 TGTGCCAGCAGTTACTCGAGGTGGGGTAGCGGCTACGAGCAGTACTTC CASSYSRWGSGYEQYF
. . TRBJ1-2 TRBV27 15 TGTGCCAGCAGTTTAGAGAGACAGGCTAACTATGGCTACACCTTC CASSLERQANYGYTF
. . TRBJ2-2 TRBV7-2 15 TGTGCCAGCAGCTTAAAGGGCGCGGACACCGGGGAGCTGTTTTTT CASSLKGADTGELFF
. . TRBJ2-1 TRBV7-8 13 TGTGCCAGCAGCTTAGCCACTAGTGGTGAGCAGTTCTTC CASSLATSGEQFF
. . TRBJ2-5 TRBV6-1 10 TGTGCCAGCAGTGAGACAACCCAGTACTTC CASSETTQYF
. TRBD2 TRBJ2-1 TRBV29-1 13 TGCAGCGGGGCGGGAGGGCCCTACAATGAGCAGTTCTTC CSGAGGPYNEQFF
. . TRBJ2-3 TRBV7-2 13 TGTGCCAGCAAACGTGGGGCTCTTGATACGCAGTATTTT CASKRGALDTQYF
. TRBD2 TRBJ2-7 TRBV28 15 TGTGCCAGCAGTTTAAGCGGGAGGGCCGGATACGAGCAGTACTTC CASSLSGRAGYEQYF
. TRBD2 TRBJ2-7 TRBV6-5 15 TGTGCCAGCAGTTACTCGGGGCGGGGGAATTACGAGCAGTACTTC CASSYSGRGNYEQYF
. . TRBJ1-2 TRBV5-6 12 TGTGCCAGCATGAGAAGGGACTATGGCTACACCTTC CASMRRDYGYTF
. . TRBJ1-4 TRBV6-1 15 TGTGCCAGCAGCAAGGACGGTGCAACTAATGAAAAACTGTTTTTT CASSKDGATNEKLFF
. . TRBJ2-1 TRBV28 14 TGTGCCAGCAGTTTAACCGGGATCACCAATGAGCAGTTCTTC CASSLTGITNEQFF
. TRBD1 TRBJ1-1 TRBV18 16 TGTGCCAGCTCACCGCCGGGACAGGGGGCGCGGACTGAAGCTTTCTTT CASSPPGQGARTEAFF
. . TRBJ2-2 TRBV10-1 13 TGCGCCAGCAGTGAATCCTACGCCGGGGAGCTGTTTTTT CASSESYAGELFF
. TRBD1 TRBJ2-3 TRBV15 16 TGTGCCACCAGCAGAGAGACAGGGATCGGGACAGATACGCAGTATTTT CATSRETGIGTDTQYF
once TRBD1 TRBJ1-1 TRBV20-1 10 TGCAGTGCTGACAGGGGGATCGCTTTCTTT CSADRGIAFF
. . TRBJ2-1 TRBV28 16 TGTGCCAGCAGTTTCCGACCGGGAGTGGCCTACAATGAGCAGTTCTTC CASSFRPGVAYNEQFF
few . TRBJ2-7 TRBV25-1 15 TGTGCCAGCAGTGAATCCGGGGAGAGCTCCTACGAGCAGTACTTC CASSESGESSYEQYF
. . TRBJ2-7 TRBV19 14 TGTGCCAGTAGTACCGGGACGGGGCCCTACGAGCAGTACTTC CASSTGTGPYEQYF
. TRBD1 TRBJ2-3 TRBV6-5 15 TGTGCCAGCAGTTCGACAGGGACCAGCACAGATACGCAGTATTTT CASSSTGTSTDTQYF
. . TRBJ2-4 TRBV18 14 TGTGCCAGCTCACCTGGGGTTTCCAAAAACATTCAGTACTTC CASSPGVSKNIQYF
. . TRBJ2-3 TRBV19 15 TGTGCCAGTAGTGCAGCCGCGGGGTCGACAGATACGCAGTATTTT CASSAAAGSTDTQYF
. . TRBJ1-4 TRBV7-9 16 TGTGCCAGCAGCACCCGCCGGGGGGAGGGAAATGAAAAACTGTTTTTT CASSTRRGEGNEKLFF
. . TRBJ1-1 TRBV7-3 15 TGTGCCAGCAGCCAAAAGGGGGGATGGGACACTGAAGCTTTCTTT CASSQKGGWDTEAFF
. . TRBJ2-7 TRBV2 12 TGTGCCAGCAGTGAAAGCGATTACGAGCAGTACTTC CASSESDYEQYF
. TRBD2 TRBJ2-1 TRBV5-1 15 TGCGCCAGCAGCTTTACTAGCGGGAGGGAGGGTGAGCAGTTCTTC CASSFTSGREGEQFF
few . TRBJ2-7 TRBV21-1 17 TGTGCCAGCAGCAATTTGGGACAGAAACCCAGCTCCTACGAGCAGTACTTC CASSNLGQKPSSYEQYF
. TRBD1 TRBJ1-2 TRBV28 13 TGTGCCAGCAGCCAACAGGGGACGGATGGCTACACCTTC CASSQQGTDGYTF
few . TRBJ1-2 TRBV5-6 13 TGTGCCAGCAGCCCTGGGGCGGACTATGGCTACACCTTC CASSPGADYGYTF
. . TRBJ1-2 TRBV7-2 14 TGTGCCAGCAGCTTACAGTACGGTAACTATGGCTACACCTTC CASSLQYGNYGYTF
few . TRBJ1-2 TRBV18 15 TGTGCCAGCTCGATTAACAGGGTACCTCACTATGGCTACACCTTC CASSINRVPHYGYTF
. . TRBJ1-2 TRBV5-5 14 TGTGCCAGCAGCTTGGTACAGGAGAACTATGGCTACACCTTC CASSLVQENYGYTF
. . TRBJ1-1 TRBV6-5 14 TGTGCCAGCACCCGACCCGGGACGTCGGATGAAGCTTTCTTT CASTRPGTSDEAFF
. . TRBJ1-3 TRBV4-3 15 TGCGCCAGCAGCCAAGCCGGGTCGGCGGGAAACACCATATATTTT CASSQAGSAGNTIYF
. . TRBJ1-4 TRBV7-8 15 TGTGCCAGCAGTTTAATCGGGGGAGGTTATGAAAAACTGTTTTTT CASSLIGGGYEKLFF
few . TRBJ2-7 TRBV7-2 13 TGTGCCAGCAGCTTCACGACAGCCTACGAGCAGTACTTC CASSFTTAYEQYF
. . TRBJ2-1 TRBV7-7 13 TGTGCCAGCAGCTTGACAGAATTGAATGAGCAGTTCTTC CASSLTELNEQFF
few . TRBJ2-7 TRBV27 15 TGTGCCAGCAGTTTCGGGACCTCAAGCTCCTACGAGCAGTACTTC CASSFGTSSSYEQYF
once . TRBJ1-5 TRBV9 15 TGTGCCAGCAGCGTACTTAGCAGGGACAATCAGCCCCAGCATTTT CASSVLSRDNQPQHF
few . TRBJ2-7 TRBV6-4 9 TGTGCCAAAGACTACGAGCAGTACTTC CAKDYEQYF
. . TRBJ2-2 TRBV5-5 17 TGTGCCAGCAGCTTGGCGTCGTTCAGGGCGGGCACCGGGGAGCTGTTTTTT CASSLASFRAGTGELFF
. . TRBJ2-5 TRBV5-3 15 TGTGCCGGAAGCTTTTATAACAGGGCACAAGAGACCCAGTACTTC CAGSFYNRAQETQYF
. . TRBJ2-7 TRBV20-1 11 TGCAGTGCCGCGACAGAAAACGAGCAGTACTTC CSAATENEQYF
once TRBD2 TRBJ2-5 TRBV7-9 14 TGTGCCAGCAGCTTAGGGGGGGGTTTTGGGACCCAGTACTTC CASSLGGGFGTQYF